The source of this T cell receptor (beta chain) is a study of cytotoxic CD8 clonotypes in ibrutinib-treated CLL. Study overall: Response specimens were obtained following a median treatment duration of approximately 13 months, with a range of 6 to 36.

Study-level results: Baseline clonality, higher than in age-matched healthy donors, tracked circulating CD8+ T-cell counts. Public clonotypes were seen rarely and were contracted or stable on treatment. The study found clonality rose at ibrutinib response, then fell toward baseline at progression.

CDR1 is MNHNS and CDR2 is SASEGT in the germline V gene. The CDR3 extends over 14 amino acids. Trimming stripped 8 bases from V and 7 bases from J, with 20 bases between. Notes on this clone: Its specificity is not known.

Measured with immunoSEQ multiplex PCR; TCRdb has only the in-frame clones, and not every one. Of roughly 9,000 clones listed, over 60% were seen once; the top ten hold 38%. The sequencing used PBMCs, collected before ibrutinib treatment. The origin of this receptor is a human donor with chronic lymphocytic leukemia. V gene TRBV6-1 combines with J gene TRBJ1-1; D is unclear. The CDR3 spells CASAARALTSEAFF. The DNA of the CDR3 is TGTGCCAGCGCGGCAAGGGCCCTTACGAGTGAAGCTTTCTTT.